Listed here are 10 T cell receptor beta chains from one sample, sequenced in a study of shared clonotypes between healthy human individuals. The repertoire was sequenced with immunoSEQ multiplex PCR; TCRdb's copy has only in-frame clones and lacks some. The data hold some 580,000 clones, with approximately 97% observed a single time. Sequenced sample: naive CD4+ T cells sorted from blood. Subset defined: CD45RA+ positively selected. These receptors came from a woman younger than 45 in good health.

This clone was seen once. V and J are TRBV28 and TRBJ2-2, with 12 nucleotides matching TRBD2. CDR3 length: 17 residues. J gave up 4 bases and V 7 bases, and 10 bases lay outside the gene matches. From germline, CDR1 is MDHEN and CDR2 SYDVKM. CDR3 amino acids: CASIETSGSESTGELFF. The CDR3 region has the DNA TGTGCCAGCATTGAGACTAGCGGGAGTGAGAGCACCGGGGAGCTGTTTTTT.

The V call is TRBV7-2, the J call TRBJ1-1; D not resolved. V was trimmed by 4 bases and J by 0 bases, leaving 12 bases between them. The germline V gene encodes CDR1 SGHTA and CDR2 FQGNSA. CDR3 length equals 15 residues. The CDR3 DNA sequence: TGTGCCAGCAGCTCTCTGACCGCAATGAACACTGAAGCTTTCTTT. Its protein product is CASSSLTAMNTEAFF. Variable domain in full (rest from reference TRBV7-2 and TRBJ1-1): GAGVSQSPSNKVTEKGKDVELRCDPISGHTALYWYRQSLGQGLEFLIYFQGNSAPDKSGLPSDRFSAERTGGSVSTLTIQRTQQEDSAVYLCASSSLTAMNTEAFFGQGTRLTVV.

This chain connects TRBV28 to TRBJ1-5; D gene uncertain. Germline CDR1 and CDR2: MDHEN and SYDVKM. Trimming took off 8 bases at V and 3 bases at J, with 17 bases between the two ends. CDR3 length: 15 residues. The CDR3 reads CASDKPHRPNQPQHF. Here the CDR3 DNA reads TGTGCCAGCGACAAACCCCACCGGCCCAATCAGCCCCAGCATTTT.

To note about this clone: Other nucleotide sequences from this sample produce the same CDR3. The rearrangement links TRBV6-6 to TRBJ2-7; 9 nucleotides agree with TRBD1. The length of the CDR3 is 15 residues. Germline V CDR1 and CDR2: MNHNY, SVGAGI (reference sequence). The ends lost 0 bases at V and 4 bases at J; junction bases unmatched: 4. The CDR3 reads CASSYSGTGSYEQYF. The CDR3 DNA follows: TGTGCCAGCAGTTACTCCGGGACAGGGTCTTACGAGCAGTACTTC.

The chain is built from TRBV6-7 and TRBJ1-6, with D unresolved. TRBV6-7 is an ORF for which the function is uncertain. The CDR3 is 15 residues long. The V end lost 0 bases, the J end lost 7 bases, and 10 bases lay between the germline ends. The CDR3 sequence is CASSYSSESNSPLHF. The CDR3, as DNA: TGTGCCAGCAGTTACTCGAGTGAGTCGAATTCACCCCTCCACTTT.

The gene calls are TRBV12-5 and TRBJ2-3, with TRBD1 matching over 7 bases. This CDR3 is built from 15 residues. Germline V gives CDR1 LGHNT, CDR2 FRNRAP. V lost 6 bases to trimming and J lost 2 bases; unmatched junction nucleotides: 8. In DNA, the CDR3 is TGTGCTAGTGGGTACACAGGGGTTTTCACAGATACGCAGTATTTT. Protein sequence: CASGYTGVFTDTQYF. The full variable domain, rest sourced from reference TRBV12-5 and TRBJ2-3, is DARVTQTPRHKVTEMGQEVTMRCQPILGHNTVFWYRQTMMQGLELLAYFRNRAPLDDSGMPKDRFSAEMPDATLATLKIQPSEPRDSAVYFCASGYTGVFTDTQYFGPGTRLTVL.

The chain joins TRBV2 to TRBJ2-2; possibly TRBD2 for D (5 bases). V lost 4 bases and J lost 6, with 9 bases in between. The germline V gene encodes CDR1 SNHLY and CDR2 FYNNEI. CDR3 length: 13 residues. The DNA for the CDR3 is TGTGCCAGCAGTGTTGTGGGAGCCGGGGAGCTGTTTTTT. Its protein product is CASSVVGAGELFF. The full variable domain, in which reference TRBV2 and TRBJ2-2 provide the parts outside the CDR3, is EPEVTQTPSHQVTQMGQEVILRCVPISNHLYFYWYRQILGQKVEFLVSFYNNEISEKSEIFDDQFSVERPDGSNFTLKIRSTKLEDSAMYFCASSVVGAGELFFGEGSRLTVL.

V gene TRBV2 combines with J gene TRBJ1-4, with D possibly TRBD1 on 6 matching bases. Trimming shortened V by 0 bases and J by 0 bases, and 11 bases separated the two germline ends. Germline-derived CDR1 and CDR2 are SNHLY and FYNNEI. CDR3 length: 17 residues. The CDR3 spells CASSEAGGPATNEKLFF. The CDR3, as DNA: TGTGCCAGCAGTGAAGCCGGGGGGCCGGCAACTAATGAAAAACTGTTTTTT.

The DNA for the CDR3 is TGTGCCTGGGTCGAGACTCCTACCTACGAGCAGTACTTC. This encodes CAWVETPTYEQYF. This chain uses TRBV30 with TRBJ2-7; D is undetermined. The CDR3 loop spans 13 amino acids. Germline V CDR1 and CDR2: GTSNPN, SVGIG (reference sequence). With 5 bases removed from V and 2 bases from J, the gap between germline ends came to 13 bases. Full variable domain (missing parts from reference TRBV30 and TRBJ2-7): SQTIHQWPATLVQPVGSPLSLECTVEGTSNPNLYWYRQAAGRGLQLLFYSVGIGQISSEVPQNLSASRPQDRQFILSSKKLLLSDSGFYLCAWVETPTYEQYFGPGTRLTVT.

The V and J genes are TRBV5-1 and TRBJ2-3, with 8 bases aligning to TRBD2. After removal of 4 bases from V and 0 bases from J, the junction contained 4 bases not matched to a gene. CDR1 SGHRS and CDR2 YFSETQ come from the germline V gene. The CDR3 extends over 15 amino acids. DNA for the CDR3: TGCGCCAGCAGCATCCCTAGCGGGAGCACAGATACGCAGTATTTT. Translating it yields CASSIPSGSTDTQYF.